This T cell receptor (beta chain) was retrieved from a study of blood T cell repertoires in COVID-19. Membership in each cohort depended on participant-reported clinical history. Resolution of symptoms, clearance, or two negative PCRs was present in recovered Cohort 3 donors. Profiling relied on immunoSEQ multiplex PCR, and the TCRdb table lists in-frame clones only, not all of them. The sample holds around 310,000 clones, approximately 88% seen once. The trim removed 4 bases at V and 6 bases at J, leaving 6 bases unmatched. The CDR3 consists of 14 residues. Germline CDR1 SGHNT, CDR2 YYREEE (reference sequence).

The rearrangement uses TRBV5-4 and TRBJ1-2, with 10 bases that match TRBD1. The receptor's source is a young man who had recovered from COVID-19. The sample comprised PBMCs or T cells enriched from blood (not recorded which). This chain's CDR3 is CASSPPGTGDGYTF. In DNA form, the CDR3 reads TGTGCCAGCAGCCCCCCCGGGACAGGGGATGGCTACACCTTC.